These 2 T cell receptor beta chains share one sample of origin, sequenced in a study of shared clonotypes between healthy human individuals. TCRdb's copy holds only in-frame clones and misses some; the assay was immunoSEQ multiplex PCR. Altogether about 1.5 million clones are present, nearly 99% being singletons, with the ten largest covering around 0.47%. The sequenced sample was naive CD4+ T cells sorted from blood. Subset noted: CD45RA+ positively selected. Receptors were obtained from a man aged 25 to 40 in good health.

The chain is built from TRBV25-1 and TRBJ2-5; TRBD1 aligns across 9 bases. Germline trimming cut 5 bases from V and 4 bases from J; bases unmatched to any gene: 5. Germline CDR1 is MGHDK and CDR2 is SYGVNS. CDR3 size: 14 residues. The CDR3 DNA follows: TGTGCCAGCAGTCGATCGGGACAGGGAGAGACCCAGTACTTC. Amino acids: CASSRSGQGETQYF.

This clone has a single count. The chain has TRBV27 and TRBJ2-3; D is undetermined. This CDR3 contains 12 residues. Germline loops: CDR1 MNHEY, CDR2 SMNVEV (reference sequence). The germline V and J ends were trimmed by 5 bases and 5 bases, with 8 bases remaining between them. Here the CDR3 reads CASSTRLDTQYF. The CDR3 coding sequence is TGTGCCAGCAGTACAAGGCTAGATACGCAGTATTTT.